This T cell receptor beta chain was profiled in a study of CD4 T cells in relation to SARS-CoV-2 and coronaviruses. Across the study: Crossreactive spike epitopes shared across donors were mapped to their HLA restriction. Whole-study findings and limits: Each donor contributed either pre-pandemic or post-infection samples, not both.

Naive and memory CD4+ T cells came from enriched cryopreserved PBMCs. This clone was recorded once. The antigen remains unidentified. TCRdb keeps only in-frame clones here, not all; method: immunoSEQ multiplex PCR. Here the sample spans around 37,000 clones, approximately 85% being singletons. The CDR3 runs 13 residues. Per the germline V gene, CDR1 is MDHEN and CDR2 is SYDVKM. V lost 6 bases to trimming and J lost 2 bases, with 11 bases between them. This TCR came from an adult with COVID-19. The specimen was memory CD4+ T cells from PBMCs. The rearrangement links TRBV28 to TRBJ2-7, with D uncertain. Here the CDR3 DNA reads TGTGCCAGCAGGCCCCCGGCCACCTACGAGCAGTACTTC. It codes for CASRPPATYEQYF.